These 9 T cell receptor beta chains were all obtained from the same sample, sequenced in a study of blood T cell repertoires in COVID-19. Libraries were prepared by immunoSEQ multiplex PCR; TCRdb keeps only in-frame clonotypes and omits some of them. The top ten clones hold under 5.5% of a sample with around 220,000 clones, approximately 86% of them seen once. Material for sequencing was peripheral blood. These receptors all come from an elderly woman with active or convalescent COVID-19.

There are a few counts of this clone. V gene TRBV2 combines with J gene TRBJ1-5; tentatively, D is TRBD1 (5 bases). CDR1 is SNHLY, CDR2 FYNNEI, per germline. The germline V and J ends were trimmed by 3 bases and 0 bases, with 18 bases remaining between them. CDR3 length: 18 amino acids. CDR3 nucleotides: TGTGCCAGCAGTGATGGGACTGGAGGCCTTTATAGCAATCAGCCCCAGCATTTT. It codes for CASSDGTGGLYSNQPQHF.

The table lists this clone with many counts. This chain uses TRBV7-2 with TRBJ2-2; no reliable D call. The ends were cut back, 3 bases at V and 6 bases at J, with 11 bases in the middle. This CDR3 spans 14 amino acids. Germline CDR1 reads SGHTA; CDR2 reads FQGNSA. The CDR3 nucleotides are TGTGCCAGCAGCTTCGGTGGGCCCGCCGGGGAGCTGTTTTTT. Its translation: CASSFGGPAGELFF.

The chain is built from TRBV5-1 and TRBJ2-2; D may be TRBD2 (5 bases). V lost 0 bases and J 6 bases, leaving 12 bases between the germline ends. CDR3 length: 15 amino acids. Germline lookup yields CDR1 SGHRS and CDR2 YFSETQ. CDR3: CASSLVSAPAGELFF. The CDR3 coding sequence is TGCGCCAGCAGCTTGGTTAGCGCCCCGGCCGGGGAGCTGTTTTTT.

This clone has only a few counts. The rearrangement links TRBV5-6 to TRBJ1-5; 7 bases align to TRBD1. With V trimmed by 3 bases and J by 0 bases, 6 bases remained unmatched. CDR3 length: 16 amino acids. CDR1 and CDR2 (germline): SGHDT, YYEEEE. The CDR3 nucleotides read TGTGCCAGCAGCTCACGACAGGGTGTTAGCAATCAGCCCCAGCATTTT. Its protein product is CASSSRQGVSNQPQHF. Looking up the rest from reference TRBV5-6 and TRBJ1-5 gives the full variable domain: DAGVTQSPTHLIKTRGQQVTLRCSPKSGHDTVSWYQQALGQGPQFIFQYYEEEERQRGNFPDRFSGHQFPNYSSELNVNALLLGDSALYLCASSSRQGVSNQPQHFGDGTRLSIL.

This clone was detected only a few times. The CDR3 DNA reads as TGCGCCAGCAGCCCTAAGGGGGCCCTCACCTATGGCTACACCTTC. Protein: CASSPKGALTYGYTF. This rearrangement joins TRBV4-1 to TRBJ1-2; 7 bases line up with TRBD1. Germline V CDR1 and CDR2: MGHRA, YSYEKL. V dropped 4 bases and J dropped 4; count of bases not matched to a gene: 9. CDR3 length: 15 amino acids.

The chain couples TRBV11-2 to TRBJ2-3; D unresolved. The germline V gene has CDR1 SGHAT and CDR2 FQNNGV. CDR3 size: 14 residues. Trimming removed 11 bases from V and 2 bases from J, with 17 bases in between. The CDR3 bases are TGTGCCGGGTGGCGGATAGATATCACAGATACGCAGTATTTT. Translation: CAGWRIDITDTQYF.

This sequence joins TRBV12-3 or TRBV12-4 and TRBJ2-7; D is undetermined. The CDR3 is 11 amino acids. Between the trimmed V and J ends, which lost 5 bases and 6 bases, there was a span of 8 bases. The CDR3 sequence: CASSIGPEQYF. CDR3 bases: TGTGCCAGCAGTATAGGGCCCGAGCAGTACTTC.

This chain connects TRBV4-1 to TRBJ2-7; D remains ambiguous. Per germline, CDR1 MGHRA and CDR2 YSYEKL. Trimming cost V 2 bases and J 3 bases, with 11 bases left between them. This CDR3 is built from 14 residues. CDR3 amino acids: CASSQKTGSYEQYF. As DNA, the CDR3 is TGCGCCAGCAGCCAAAAGACTGGCAGCTACGAGCAGTACTTC.

The rearrangement links TRBV20-1 to TRBJ2-5; 8 bases match TRBD2. This CDR3 has 14 residues. V shed 3 bases and J 3 bases; nucleotides not matched to a gene: 6. Germline V gives CDR1 DFQATT, CDR2 SNEGSKA (reference sequence). The CDR3 DNA sequence: TGCAGTGCTAGTGATGGCGGGGGGAAAGAGACCCAGTACTTC. It specifies CSASDGGGKETQYF.